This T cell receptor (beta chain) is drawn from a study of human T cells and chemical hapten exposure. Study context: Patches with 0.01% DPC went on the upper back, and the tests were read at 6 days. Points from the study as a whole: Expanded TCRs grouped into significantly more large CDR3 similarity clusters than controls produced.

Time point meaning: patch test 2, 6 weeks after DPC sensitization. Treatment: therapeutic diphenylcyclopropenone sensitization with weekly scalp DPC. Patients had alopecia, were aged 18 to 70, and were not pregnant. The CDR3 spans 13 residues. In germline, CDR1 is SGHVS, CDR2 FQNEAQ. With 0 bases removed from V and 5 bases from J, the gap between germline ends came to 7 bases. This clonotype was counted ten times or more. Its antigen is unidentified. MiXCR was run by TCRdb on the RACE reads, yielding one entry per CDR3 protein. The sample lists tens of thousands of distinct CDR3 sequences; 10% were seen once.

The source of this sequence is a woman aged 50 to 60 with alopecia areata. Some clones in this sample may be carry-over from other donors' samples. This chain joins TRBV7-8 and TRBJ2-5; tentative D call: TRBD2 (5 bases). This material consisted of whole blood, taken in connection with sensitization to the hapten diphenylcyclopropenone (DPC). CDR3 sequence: CASSLARGETQYF. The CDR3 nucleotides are TGTGCCAGCAGCTTAGCTCGAGGGGAGACCCAGTACTTC.